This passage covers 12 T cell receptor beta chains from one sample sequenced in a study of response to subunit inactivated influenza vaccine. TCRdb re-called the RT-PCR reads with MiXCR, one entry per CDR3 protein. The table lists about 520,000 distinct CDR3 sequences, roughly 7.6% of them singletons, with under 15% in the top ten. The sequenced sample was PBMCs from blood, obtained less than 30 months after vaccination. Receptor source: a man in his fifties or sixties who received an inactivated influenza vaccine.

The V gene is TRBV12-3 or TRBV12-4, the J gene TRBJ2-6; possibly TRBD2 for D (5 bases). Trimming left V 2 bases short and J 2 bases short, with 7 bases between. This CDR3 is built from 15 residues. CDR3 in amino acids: CASSLYGTGANVLTF. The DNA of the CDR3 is TGTGCCAGCAGTTTATACGGGACTGGGGCCAACGTCCTGACTTTC.

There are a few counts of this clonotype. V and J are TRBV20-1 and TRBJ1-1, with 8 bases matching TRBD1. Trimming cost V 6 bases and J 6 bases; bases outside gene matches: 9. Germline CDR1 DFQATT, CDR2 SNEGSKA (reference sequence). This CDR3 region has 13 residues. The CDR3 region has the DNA TGCAGTGCCGCGACAGGGGTAGGATCTGAAGCTTTCTTT. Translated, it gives CSAATGVGSEAFF.

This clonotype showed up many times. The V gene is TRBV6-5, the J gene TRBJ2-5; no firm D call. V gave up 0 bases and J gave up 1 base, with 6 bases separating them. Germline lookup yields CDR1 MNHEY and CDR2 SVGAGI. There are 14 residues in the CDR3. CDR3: CASSYSKLQETQYF. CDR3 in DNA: TGTGCCAGCAGTTACTCCAAGCTCCAAGAGACCCAGTACTTC.

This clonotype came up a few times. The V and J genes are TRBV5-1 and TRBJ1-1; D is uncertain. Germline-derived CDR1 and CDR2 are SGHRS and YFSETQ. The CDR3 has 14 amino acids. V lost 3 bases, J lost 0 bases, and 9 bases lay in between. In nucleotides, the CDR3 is TGCGCCAGCAGCTATACGTTCATGAACACTGAAGCTTTCTTT. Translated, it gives CASSYTFMNTEAFF.

The CDR3 nucleotides read TGTGCCAGCAGCCTGAGGACAGGGTTGGCGACCGGGGAGCTGTTTTTT. It is translated as CASSLRTGLATGELFF. The V and J genes are TRBV5-6 and TRBJ2-2, with 8 bases lining up with TRBD1. The CDR3 is 16 residues long. Germline assignment: CDR1 SGHDT and CDR2 YYEEEE. V lost 4 bases and J lost 5; bases outside the gene matches: 10.

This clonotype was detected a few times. CDR3 nucleotide sequence: TGTGCCATCAGCGAGCTCGAGGGCACTGAAGCTTTCTTT. Translating it yields CAISELEGTEAFF. The chain joins TRBV10-3 to TRBJ1-1; D call uncertain. The CDR3 is made up of 13 amino acids. The germline CDR1 and CDR2 sequences are ENHRY and SYGVKD. V shed 6 bases and J shed 4 bases, with 12 bases lying between them.

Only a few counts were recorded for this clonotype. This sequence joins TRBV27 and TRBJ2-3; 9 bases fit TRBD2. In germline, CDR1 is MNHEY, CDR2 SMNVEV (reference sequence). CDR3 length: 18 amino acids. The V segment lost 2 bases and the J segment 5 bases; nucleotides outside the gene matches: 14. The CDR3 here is CASSLDGTSGFKVDTQYF. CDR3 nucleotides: TGTGCCAGCAGTTTAGATGGTACTAGCGGGTTCAAGGTAGATACGCAGTATTTT.

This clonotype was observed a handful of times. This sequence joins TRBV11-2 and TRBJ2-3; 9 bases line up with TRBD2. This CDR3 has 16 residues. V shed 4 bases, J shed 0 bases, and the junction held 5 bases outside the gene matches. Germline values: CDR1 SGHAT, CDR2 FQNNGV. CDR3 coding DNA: TGTGCCAGCAGCTGGCAACTAGCGGGTAGCACAGATACGCAGTATTTT. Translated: CASSWQLAGSTDTQYF.

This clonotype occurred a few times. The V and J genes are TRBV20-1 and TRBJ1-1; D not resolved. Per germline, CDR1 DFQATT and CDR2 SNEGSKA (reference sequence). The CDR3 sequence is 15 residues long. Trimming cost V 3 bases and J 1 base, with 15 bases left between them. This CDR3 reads CSASPDSSPNTEAFF. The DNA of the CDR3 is TGCAGTGCTAGTCCAGATAGCTCTCCGAACACTGAAGCTTTCTTT.

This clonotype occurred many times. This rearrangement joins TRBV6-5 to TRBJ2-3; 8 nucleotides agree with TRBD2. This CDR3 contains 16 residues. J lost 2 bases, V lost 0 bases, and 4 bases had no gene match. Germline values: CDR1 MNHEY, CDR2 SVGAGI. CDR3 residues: CASSYSAGVPTDTQYF. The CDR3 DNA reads TGTGCCAGCAGTTACTCAGCGGGAGTCCCCACAGATACGCAGTATTTT.

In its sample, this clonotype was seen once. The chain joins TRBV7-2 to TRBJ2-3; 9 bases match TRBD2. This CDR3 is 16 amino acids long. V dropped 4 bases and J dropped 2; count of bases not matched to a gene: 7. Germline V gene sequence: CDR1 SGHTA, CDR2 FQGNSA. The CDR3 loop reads CASSSPGLASTDTQYF. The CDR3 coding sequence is TGTGCCAGCAGCTCACCGGGACTAGCATCCACAGATACGCAGTATTTT.

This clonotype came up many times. CDR3 in amino acids: CSAFRDRVTDTQYF. DNA for the CDR3: TGCAGTGCTTTCCGGGACAGGGTGACAGATACGCAGTATTTT. The gene calls are TRBV20-1 and TRBJ2-3; TRBD1 matches at 9 bases. CDR3 length: 14 residues. V was pared by 5 bases and J by 3 bases, with 6 bases of the junction left unmatched. Per the germline V gene, CDR1 is DFQATT and CDR2 is SNEGSKA (reference sequence).